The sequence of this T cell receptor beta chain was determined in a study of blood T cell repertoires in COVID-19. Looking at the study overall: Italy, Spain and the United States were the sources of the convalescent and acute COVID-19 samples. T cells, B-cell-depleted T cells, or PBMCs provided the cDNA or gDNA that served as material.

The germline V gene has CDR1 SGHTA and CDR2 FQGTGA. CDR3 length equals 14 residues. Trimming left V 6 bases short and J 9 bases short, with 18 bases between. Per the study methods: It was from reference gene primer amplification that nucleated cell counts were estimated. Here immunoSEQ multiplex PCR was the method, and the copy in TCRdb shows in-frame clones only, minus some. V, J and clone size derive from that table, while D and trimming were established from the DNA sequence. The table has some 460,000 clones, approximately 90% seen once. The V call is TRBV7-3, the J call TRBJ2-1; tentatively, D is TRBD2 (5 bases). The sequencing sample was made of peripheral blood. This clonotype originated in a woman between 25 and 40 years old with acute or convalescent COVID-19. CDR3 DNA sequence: TGTGCCAGCAGTTCGTGGACTCCCGCGGTTGAGCAGTTCTTC. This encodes CASSSWTPAVEQFF.